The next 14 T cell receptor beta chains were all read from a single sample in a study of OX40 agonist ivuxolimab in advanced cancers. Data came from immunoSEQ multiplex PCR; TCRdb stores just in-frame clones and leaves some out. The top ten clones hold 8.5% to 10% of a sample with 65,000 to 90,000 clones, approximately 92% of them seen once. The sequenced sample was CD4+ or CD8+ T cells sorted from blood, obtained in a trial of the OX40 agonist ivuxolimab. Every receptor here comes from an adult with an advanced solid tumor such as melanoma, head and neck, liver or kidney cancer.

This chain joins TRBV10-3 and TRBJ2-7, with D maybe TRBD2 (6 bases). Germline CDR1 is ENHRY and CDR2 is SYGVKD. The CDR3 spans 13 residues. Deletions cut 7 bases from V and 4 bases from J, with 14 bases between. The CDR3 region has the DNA TGTGCCATCAATGGCGGGGTGGAGTACGAGCAGTACTTC. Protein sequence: CAINGGVEYEQYF.

In nucleotides, the CDR3 is TGTGCCATCAGTGGGGCAGGGTTGGTCAATGAGCAGTTCTTC. Residues: CAISGAGLVNEQFF. This chain uses TRBV10-3 with TRBJ2-1, with a weak D call TRBD1 (5 bases). This CDR3 comprises 14 residues. The V and J ends lost 4 bases and 6 bases respectively, with 13 bases between them. Germline V gene sequence: CDR1 ENHRY, CDR2 SYGVKD.

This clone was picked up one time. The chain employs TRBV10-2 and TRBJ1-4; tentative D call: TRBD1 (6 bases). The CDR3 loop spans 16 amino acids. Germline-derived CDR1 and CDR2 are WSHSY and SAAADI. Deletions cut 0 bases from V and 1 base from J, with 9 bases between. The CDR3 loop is CASSESRTETNEKLFF. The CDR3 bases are TGCGCCAGCAGTGAGTCGCGGACAGAAACTAATGAAAAACTGTTTTTT.

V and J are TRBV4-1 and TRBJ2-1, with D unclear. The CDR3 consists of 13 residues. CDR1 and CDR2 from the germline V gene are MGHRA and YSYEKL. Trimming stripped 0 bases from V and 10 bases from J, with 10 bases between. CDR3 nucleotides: TGCGCCAGCAGCCAAGAGAATAGACCAGAGCAGTTCTTC. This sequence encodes CASSQENRPEQFF.

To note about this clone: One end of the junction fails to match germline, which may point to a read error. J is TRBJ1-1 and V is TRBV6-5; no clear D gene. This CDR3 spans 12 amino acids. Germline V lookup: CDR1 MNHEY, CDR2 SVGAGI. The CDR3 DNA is TGTGCCAGCAGGTACTCTGGGACTGAAGCTTTCTTT. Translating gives CASRYSGTEAFF.

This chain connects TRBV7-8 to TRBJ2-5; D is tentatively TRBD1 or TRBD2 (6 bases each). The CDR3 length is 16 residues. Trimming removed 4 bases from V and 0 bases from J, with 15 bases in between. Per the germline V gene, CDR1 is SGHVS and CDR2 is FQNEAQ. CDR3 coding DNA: TGTGCCAGCAGCTCCGCGGGACACACGTACCAAGAGACCCAGTACTTC. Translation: CASSSAGHTYQETQYF.

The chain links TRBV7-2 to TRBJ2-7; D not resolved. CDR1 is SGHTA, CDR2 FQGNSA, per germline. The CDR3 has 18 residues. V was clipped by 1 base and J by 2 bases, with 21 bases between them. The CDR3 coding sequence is TGTGCCAGCAGCTTAGTACCCGTGGTTCACTACCAAGCCTACGAGCAGTACTTC. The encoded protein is CASSLVPVVHYQAYEQYF. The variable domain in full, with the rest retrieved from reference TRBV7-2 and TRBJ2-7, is GAGVSQSPSNKVTEKGKDVELRCDPISGHTALYWYRQSLGQGLEFLIYFQGNSAPDKSGLPSDRFSAERTGGSVSTLTIQRTQQEDSAVYLCASSLVPVVHYQAYEQYFGPGTRLTVT.

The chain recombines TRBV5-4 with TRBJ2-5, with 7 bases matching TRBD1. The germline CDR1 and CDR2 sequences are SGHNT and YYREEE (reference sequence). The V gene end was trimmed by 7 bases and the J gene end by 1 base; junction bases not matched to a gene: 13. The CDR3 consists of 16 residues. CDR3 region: CASRGENTGAQETQYF. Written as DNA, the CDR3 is TGTGCCAGCCGGGGCGAAAACACAGGGGCCCAAGAGACCCAGTACTTC.

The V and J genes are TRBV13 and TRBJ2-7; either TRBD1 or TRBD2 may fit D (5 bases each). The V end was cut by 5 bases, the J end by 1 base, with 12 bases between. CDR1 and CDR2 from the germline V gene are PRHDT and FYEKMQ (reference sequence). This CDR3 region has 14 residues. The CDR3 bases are TGTGCCAGCAGCCTTGGGACCGAGTCCTACGAGCAGTACTTC. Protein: CASSLGTESYEQYF.

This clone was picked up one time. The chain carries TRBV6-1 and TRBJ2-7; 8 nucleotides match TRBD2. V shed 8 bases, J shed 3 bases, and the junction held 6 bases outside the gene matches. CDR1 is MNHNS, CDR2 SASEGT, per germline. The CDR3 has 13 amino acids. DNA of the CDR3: TGTGCCAGCGTGACCGGGACTAGCTACGAGCAGTACTTC. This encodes CASVTGTSYEQYF.

The CDR3 spells CASSSGTGNNEQFF. The CDR3 nucleotides are TGTGCCAGCAGCTCAGGGACAGGGAACAATGAGCAGTTCTTC. This chain links TRBV7-8 with TRBJ2-1; 9 bases fit TRBD1. V shed 4 bases, J shed 5 bases, and the junction held 3 bases outside the gene matches. The V gene's germline CDR1 is SGHVS and CDR2 FQNEAQ. This CDR3 contains 14 residues.

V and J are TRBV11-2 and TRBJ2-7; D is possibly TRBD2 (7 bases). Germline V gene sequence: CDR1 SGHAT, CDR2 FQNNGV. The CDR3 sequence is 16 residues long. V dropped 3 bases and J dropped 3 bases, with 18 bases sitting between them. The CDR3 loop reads CASSLGGGGTLYEQYF. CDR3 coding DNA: TGTGCCAGCAGCTTGGGGGGCGGGGGTACTCTCTACGAGCAGTACTTC.

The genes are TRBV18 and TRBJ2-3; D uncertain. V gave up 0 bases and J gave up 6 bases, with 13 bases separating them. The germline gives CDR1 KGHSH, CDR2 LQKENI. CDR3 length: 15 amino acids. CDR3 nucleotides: TGTGCCAGCTCACCACCAACCACCGCGAGGGATACGCAGTATTTT. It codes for CASSPPTTARDTQYF.

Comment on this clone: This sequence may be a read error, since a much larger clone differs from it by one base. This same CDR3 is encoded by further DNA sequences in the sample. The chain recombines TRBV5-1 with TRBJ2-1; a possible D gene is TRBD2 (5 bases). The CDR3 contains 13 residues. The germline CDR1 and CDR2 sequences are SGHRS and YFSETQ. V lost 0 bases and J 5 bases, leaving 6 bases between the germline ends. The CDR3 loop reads CASSLAGNNEQFF. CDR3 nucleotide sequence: TGCGCCAGCAGCTTGGCCGGGAACAATGAGCAGTTCTTC.